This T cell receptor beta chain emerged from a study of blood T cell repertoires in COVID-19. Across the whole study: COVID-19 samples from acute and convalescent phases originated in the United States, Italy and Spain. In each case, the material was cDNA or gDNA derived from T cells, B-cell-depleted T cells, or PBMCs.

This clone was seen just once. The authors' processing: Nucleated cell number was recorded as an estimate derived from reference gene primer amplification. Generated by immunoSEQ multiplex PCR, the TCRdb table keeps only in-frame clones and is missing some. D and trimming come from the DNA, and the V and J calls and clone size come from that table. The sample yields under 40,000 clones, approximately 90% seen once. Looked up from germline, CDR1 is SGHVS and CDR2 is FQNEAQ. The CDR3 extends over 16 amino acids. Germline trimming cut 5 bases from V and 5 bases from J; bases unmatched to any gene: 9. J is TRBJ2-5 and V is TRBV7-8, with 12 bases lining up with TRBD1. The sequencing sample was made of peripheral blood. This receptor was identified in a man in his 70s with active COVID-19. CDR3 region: CASSPRDRGLGETQYF. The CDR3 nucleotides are TGTGCCAGCAGCCCCCGGGACAGGGGGCTGGGGGAGACCCAGTACTTC.